Following are 4 T cell receptor beta chains from one sample sequenced in a study of cytomegalovirus exposure and HLA in healthy donors. Use of 60 Vbeta and 13 Jbeta primers characterized the PCR. TCRdb keeps only in-frame clones here, not all; method: immunoSEQ multiplex PCR. The profile shows some 150,000 clones, over 60% of them singletons. The material sequenced was PBMCs. The receptor source for this set is a woman aged 45-65 years in good health and CMV-seronegative.

This clone was seen once. The chain combines TRBV6-1 with TRBJ2-5, with 7 bases identical to TRBD1. Germline CDR1 reads MNHNS; CDR2 reads SASEGT. The CDR3 is 15 residues long. With 0 bases clipped from V and 2 bases from J, the junction kept 3 bases outside the gene matches. The CDR3 loop reads CASSEAGTAQETQYF. The CDR3 bases are TGTGCCAGCAGTGAAGCCGGGACAGCACAAGAGACCCAGTACTTC.

The chain uses TRBV19 and TRBJ1-1; D unclear. There are 16 residues in the CDR3. Trimming left V 2 bases short and J 4 bases short, with 17 bases between. CDR1 LNHDA and CDR2 SQIVND come from the germline V gene (reference sequence). The CDR3 DNA follows: TGTGCCAGTAGTATAACGGTTCACTATGAAGGCACTGAAGCTTTCTTT. Translated, it gives CASSITVHYEGTEAFF. Full variable domain (missing parts from reference TRBV19 and TRBJ1-1): DGGITQSPKYLFRKEGQNVTLSCEQNLNHDAMYWYRQDPGQGLRLIYYSQIVNDFQKGDIAEGYSVSREKKESFPLTVTSAQKNPTAFYLCASSITVHYEGTEAFFGQGTRLTVV.

The sample holds a few counts of this clone. This chain uses TRBV2 with TRBJ1-5, with 9 bases aligning to TRBD1. V dropped 6 bases and J dropped 0; count of bases not matched to a gene: 9. This CDR3 contains 17 residues. CDR1 and CDR2 from the germline V gene are SNHLY and FYNNEI. The CDR3 region is CASSPGQGGYSNQPQHF. CDR3 in DNA: TGTGCCAGCAGCCCGGGACAGGGTGGTTATAGCAATCAGCCCCAGCATTTT.

This clone has just a few counts. The chain combines TRBV7-3 with TRBJ2-1; weak D call: TRBD2 (6 bases). The germline V gene encodes CDR1 SGHTA and CDR2 FQGTGA. V was cut by 3 bases and J by 7 bases, with 10 bases left in between. There are 13 residues in the CDR3. CDR3 DNA sequence: TGTGCCAGCAGCTTCGGGGGTATAAATGAGCAGTTCTTC. Amino acid sequence: CASSFGGINEQFF.